One sample yielded the 25 T cell receptor beta chains listed below, sequenced in a study of beta chain features in type 1 diabetes (dated by TCRdb to 2016 to 2019). Libraries were constructed by the immunoSEQ multiplex PCR assay. The High Capacity cDNA Reverse Transcription Kit was used to reverse transcribe all of the isolated RNA, meaning that expressed TCRB transcripts were what got sequenced. The source is immuneACCESS, and TCRdb retained only in-frame sequences with V and J called. Part of the clones is not carried over; for the studies checked, unresolved V genes explain less than half of this, and the remainder is unexplained. Counted in this sample were approximately 340,000 clones; over 13% of them appeared once. The ten top clones hold approximately 0.02% of the sample. Sequenced material: naive CD4+ T cells from blood. The sample's cell subset or site label, decoded: true naive CD4+ T cells. Receptors were obtained from a woman aged 18-35 years in good health.

This clone has more than one count but fewer than ten. This chain joins TRBV10-3 and TRBJ2-7; TRBD2 agrees at 13 bases. V shed 6 bases and J 3 bases; nucleotides not matched to a gene: 8. CDR1 and CDR2 (germline): ENHRY, SYGVKD. The CDR3 has 16 amino acids. For the CDR3, the DNA is TGTGCCATCAGACACGGGACTAGCGGGGTTGACTACGAGCAGTACTTC. It translates to CAIRHGTSGVDYEQYF.

The sample holds a few counts of this clone. The chain recombines TRBV9 with TRBJ1-2, with D hard to call. V was cut by 2 bases and J by 1 base, with 9 bases left in between. The CDR3 runs 14 residues. CDR1 and CDR2 from the germline V gene are SGDLS and YYNGEE. The CDR3 sequence is CASSVGEFNYGYTF. CDR3 DNA sequence: TGTGCCAGCAGCGTGGGCGAGTTTAACTATGGCTACACCTTC.

The chain uses TRBV18 and TRBJ2-3; 7 bases map to TRBD2. The CDR3 contains 15 residues. Germline V CDR1 and CDR2: KGHSH, LQKENI. The junction had 5 bases not matched to a gene; V was cut back by 5 bases and J by 0 bases. CDR3 protein: CASSSTSVSTDTQYF. The CDR3 nucleotides read TGTGCCAGCTCATCAACTAGCGTTAGCACAGATACGCAGTATTTT.

The chain links TRBV7-2 to TRBJ2-2; 11 nucleotides match TRBD1. The CDR3 covers 14 residues. V was pared by 5 bases and J by 9 bases, with 5 bases of the junction left unmatched. The germline V gene has CDR1 SGHTA and CDR2 FQGNSA. This chain's CDR3 is CASSRTGGARELFF. As DNA, the CDR3 is TGTGCCAGCAGCAGGACAGGGGGCGCGCGGGAGCTGTTTTTT.

The table lists this clone with a few counts. The V and J genes are TRBV21-1 and TRBJ2-7; the table's TRBD2 call for D was not verified on the DNA. TRBV21-1 is deemed a pseudogene. The CDR3 consists of 16 residues. The CDR3 sequence: CASSNRLEGGPYEQYF. The CDR3 coding sequence is TGTGCCAGCAGCAACCGCCTTGAGGGAGGGCCCTACGAGCAGTACTTC.

The genes are TRBV10-3 and TRBJ2-3; weak D call: TRBD2 (5 bases). V lost 6 bases and J 0 bases, leaving 13 bases between the germline ends. Germline V gives CDR1 ENHRY, CDR2 SYGVKD. The CDR3 is made up of 15 amino acids. CDR3: CAISPTGGSTDTQYF. DNA of the CDR3: TGTGCCATCAGCCCTACTGGCGGGAGCACAGATACGCAGTATTTT.

The chain uses TRBV5-1 and TRBJ2-7, with 7 positions matching TRBD2. This CDR3 is 16 amino acids long. Losses at the gene ends were 1 base for V and 4 bases for J; bases not matched to a gene: 11. Germline CDR1 reads SGHRS; CDR2 reads YFSETQ. CDR3 amino acids: CASSLPKLARQYEQYF. The CDR3 region has the DNA TGCGCCAGCAGCTTGCCAAAACTAGCGAGACAATACGAGCAGTACTTC. Full variable domain (missing parts from reference TRBV5-1 and TRBJ2-7): KAGVTQTPRYLIKTRGQQVTLSCSPISGHRSVSWYQQTPGQGLQFLFEYFSETQRNKGNFPGRFSGRQFSNSRSEMNVSTLELGDSALYLCASSLPKLARQYEQYFGPGTRLTVT.

J is TRBJ2-2 and V is TRBV28; 7 nucleotides align to TRBD1. The V segment lost 11 bases and the J segment 6 bases; nucleotides outside the gene matches: 12. The CDR3 spans 14 residues. Germline CDR1 is MDHEN and CDR2 is SYDVKM. The CDR3 nucleotides are TGTGCCGGTAGCGAGACAGGGAAGGCCGGGGAGCTGTTTTTT. It encodes CAGSETGKAGELFF.

CDR3 sequence reads: CASSPRGLETQYF. DNA for the CDR3: TGTGCCAGCAGTCCCAGGGGGTTAGAGACCCAGTACTTC. The chain recombines TRBV6-6 with TRBJ2-5; 7 bases fit TRBD1. Germline V CDR1 and CDR2: MNHNY, SVGAGI (reference sequence). V shed 5 bases and J 4 bases; nucleotides not matched to a gene: 4. The CDR3 covers 13 residues.

This clone was found once. The DNA of the CDR3 is TGTGCCTGGAGTGGGCAGGGGTTTGGAAACACCATATATTTT. It specifies CAWSGQGFGNTIYF. The V gene is TRBV30, the J gene TRBJ1-3; D possibly corresponds to TRBD1 (6 bases). V shed 1 base and J shed 3 bases, with 10 bases lying between them. Germline V gene lookup returns CDR1 GTSNPN and CDR2 SVGIG (reference sequence). CDR3 length: 14 amino acids.

The chain joins TRBV9 to TRBJ2-7, with D maybe TRBD2 (6 bases). Trimming took 4 bases from V and 5 from J, leaving 19 bases between them. The V gene's germline CDR1 is SGDLS and CDR2 YYNGEE. CDR3 length equals 15 residues. CDR3 sequence: CASSPLHSGHNEQYF. CDR3 DNA sequence: TGTGCCAGCAGCCCCCTACATAGCGGCCATAACGAGCAGTACTTC.

The chain is built from TRBV28 and TRBJ1-2; D is undetermined. CDR1 is MDHEN, CDR2 SYDVKM, per germline. Deletions cut 5 bases from V and 3 bases from J, with 7 bases between. The CDR3 is 12 amino acids. The CDR3 coding sequence is TGTGCCAGCAGTCGGCAGGACTATGGCTACACCTTC. Its protein product is CASSRQDYGYTF.

A few counts support this clone. J is TRBJ2-3 and V is TRBV6-1; TRBD1 might be the D (7 bases). Germline V gene lookup returns CDR1 MNHNS and CDR2 SASEGT. Trimming took off 5 bases at V and 11 bases at J, with 20 bases between the two ends. The CDR3 contains 14 residues. In DNA, the CDR3 is TGTGCCAGCAGTCAGTCCCCAGGGGGGTATAAGCAGTATTTT. Protein sequence: CASSQSPGGYKQYF.

V usage is TRBV7-3 and J usage is TRBJ2-6; 9 bases are shared with TRBD1. CDR1 SGHTA and CDR2 FQGTGA come from the germline V gene. V shed 5 bases and J 0 bases; nucleotides not matched to a gene: 5. This CDR3 is built from 17 residues. In DNA, the CDR3 is TGTGCCAGCAGCCGCCTACAGGGGGCCTCTGGGGCCAACGTCCTGACTTTC. Protein: CASSRLQGASGANVLTF. Full variable domain (rest looked up from reference TRBV7-3 and TRBJ2-6): GAGVSQTPSNKVTEKGKYVELRCDPISGHTALYWYRQSLGQGPEFLIYFQGTGAADDSGLPNDRFFAVRPEGSVSTLKIQRTERGDSAVYLCASSRLQGASGANVLTFGAGSRLTVL.

This clone was seen a handful of times. The V gene is TRBV6-5, the J gene TRBJ2-7; TRBD2 matches 7 bases. The CDR3 covers 15 residues. With V trimmed by 2 bases and J by 0 bases, 4 bases remained unmatched. Germline CDR1 reads MNHEY; CDR2 reads SVGAGI. The CDR3 sequence is CASSYGASGSYEQYF. The CDR3 nucleotides are TGTGCCAGCAGTTACGGGGCTAGCGGCTCCTACGAGCAGTACTTC.

The rearrangement links TRBV29-1 to TRBJ2-3; a possible D gene is TRBD1 (7 bases). The germline V gene has CDR1 SQVTM and CDR2 ANQGSEA. This CDR3 comprises 14 residues. Trimming removed 1 base at V and 1 base at J, with 9 bases between. The CDR3 DNA is TGCAGCGTTGAAGGCGGGACAGGCACAGATACGCAGTATTTT. Translation gives CSVEGGTGTDTQYF.

This clone has only a few counts. The chain is built from TRBV5-1 and TRBJ2-1; 9 positions match TRBD2. The germline gives CDR1 SGHRS, CDR2 YFSETQ. The CDR3 contains 16 residues. Trimming cost V 0 bases and J 6 bases; bases outside gene matches: 7. The CDR3 here is CASSLGWREGLNEQFF. CDR3 nucleotide sequence: TGCGCCAGCAGCTTGGGGTGGCGGGAGGGCCTCAATGAGCAGTTCTTC.

This clone has just a few counts. The chain carries TRBV9 and TRBJ2-7, with unresolved D. The V gene lost 1 base and the J gene lost 2 bases, with 10 bases spanning the gap. CDR1 SGDLS and CDR2 YYNGEE come from the germline V gene. The CDR3 is 14 residues long. The CDR3 here is CASSVHFQAYEQYF. The CDR3 DNA reads TGTGCCAGCAGCGTACACTTCCAGGCCTACGAGCAGTACTTC.

The chain uses TRBV19 and TRBJ2-5; 10 bases agree with TRBD1. V shed 4 bases and J 3 bases; nucleotides not matched to a gene: 8. The CDR3 is 16 residues long. The germline CDR1 and CDR2 sequences are LNHDA and SQIVND (reference sequence). CDR3 bases: TGTGCCAGTAGTAGGGGACTGGGGACAGGGGAAGAGACCCAGTACTTC. Residues: CASSRGLGTGEETQYF.

V gene TRBV14 combines with J gene TRBJ2-1, with D possibly being TRBD2 (6 bases). CDR1 and CDR2 (germline): SGHDN, FVKESK. The CDR3 is 15 amino acids. V lost 4 bases and J 2 bases, leaving 12 bases between the germline ends. Written as DNA, the CDR3 is TGTGCCAGCAGCCCCCTTAGCGGAACCTACAATGAGCAGTTCTTC. Protein product: CASSPLSGTYNEQFF.

This rearrangement joins TRBV7-9 to TRBJ1-5; 11 bases fit TRBD1. Germline CDR1 SEHNR, CDR2 FQNEAQ (reference sequence). The V and J ends lost 5 bases and 5 bases, in that order; junction bases with no gene match: 5. The CDR3 loop spans 15 amino acids. The CDR3 sequence: CASSPGQGVDQPQHF. CDR3 coding DNA: TGTGCCAGCAGCCCGGGACAGGGGGTTGATCAGCCCCAGCATTTT.

There are a few counts of this clone. The chain uses TRBV10-3 and TRBJ2-1; TRBD2 might be the D (5 bases). The germline CDR1 and CDR2 sequences are ENHRY and SYGVKD. The ends were cut back, 2 bases at V and 15 bases at J, with 11 bases in the middle. The CDR3 length is 11 residues. This chain's CDR3 is CAISEGGSRFF. In nucleotides, the CDR3 is TGTGCCATCAGTGAGGGAGGATCTCGGTTCTTC.

A single count supports this clone. The chain recombines TRBV6-4 with TRBJ2-1, with 8 nucleotides matching TRBD2. J was trimmed by 4 bases and V by 2 bases; bases with no gene match: 7. Germline V gene sequence: CDR1 MRHNA, CDR2 SNTAGT. The CDR3 is made up of 16 amino acids. This chain's CDR3 is CASSDLSSGRYNEQFF. For the CDR3, the DNA is TGTGCCAGCAGTGACCTATCTAGCGGGCGGTACAATGAGCAGTTCTTC.

In its sample, this clone was seen a few times. This chain connects TRBV7-2 to TRBJ2-2, with 16 bases that match TRBD2. Per germline, CDR1 SGHTA and CDR2 FQGNSA. V lost 5 bases to trimming and J lost 5 bases; unmatched junction nucleotides: 2. This CDR3 comprises 16 residues. The CDR3 spells CASSKGLAGGTGELFF. The CDR3, as DNA: TGTGCCAGCAGCAAGGGACTAGCGGGAGGGACCGGGGAGCTGTTTTTT.

This clone was found a few times. The V call is TRBV14, the J call TRBJ2-6; TRBD1 aligns across 7 bases. CDR1 and CDR2 from the germline V gene are SGHDN and FVKESK. There are 19 residues in the CDR3. The V and J ends lost 5 bases and 0 bases, in that order; junction bases with no gene match: 13. CDR3 region: CASSGADRDPISGANVLTF. CDR3 DNA: TGTGCCAGCAGCGGGGCCGACAGGGATCCGATCTCTGGGGCCAACGTCCTGACTTTC.